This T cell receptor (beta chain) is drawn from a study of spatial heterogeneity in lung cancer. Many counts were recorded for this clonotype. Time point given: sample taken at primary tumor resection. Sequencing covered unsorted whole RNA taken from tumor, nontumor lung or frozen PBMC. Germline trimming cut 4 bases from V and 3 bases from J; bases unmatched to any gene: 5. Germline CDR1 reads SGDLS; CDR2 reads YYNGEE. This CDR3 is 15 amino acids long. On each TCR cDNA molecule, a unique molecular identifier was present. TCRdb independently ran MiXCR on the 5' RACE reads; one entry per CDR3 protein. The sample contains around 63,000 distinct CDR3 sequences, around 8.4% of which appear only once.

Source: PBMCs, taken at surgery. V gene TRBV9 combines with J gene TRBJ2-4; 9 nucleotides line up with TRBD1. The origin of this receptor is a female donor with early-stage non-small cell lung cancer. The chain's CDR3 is CASSQTGGGKNIQYF. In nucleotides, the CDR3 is TGTGCCAGCAGCCAAACAGGGGGCGGCAAAAACATTCAGTACTTC.